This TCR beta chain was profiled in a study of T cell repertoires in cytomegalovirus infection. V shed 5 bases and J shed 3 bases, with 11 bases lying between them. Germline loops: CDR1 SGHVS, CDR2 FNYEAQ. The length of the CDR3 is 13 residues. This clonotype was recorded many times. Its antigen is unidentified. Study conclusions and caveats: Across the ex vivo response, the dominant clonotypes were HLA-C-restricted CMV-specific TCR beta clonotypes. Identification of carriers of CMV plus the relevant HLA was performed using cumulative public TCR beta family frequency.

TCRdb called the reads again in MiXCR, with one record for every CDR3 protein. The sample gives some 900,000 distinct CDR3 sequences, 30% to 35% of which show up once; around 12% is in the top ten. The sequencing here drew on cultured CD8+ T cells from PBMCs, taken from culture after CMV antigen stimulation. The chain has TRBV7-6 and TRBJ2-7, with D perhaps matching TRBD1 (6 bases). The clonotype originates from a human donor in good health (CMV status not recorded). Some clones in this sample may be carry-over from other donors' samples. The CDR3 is CASSLGHFYEQYF. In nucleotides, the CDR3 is TGTGCCAGCAGCCTGGGACATTTCTACGAGCAGTACTTC.